This T cell receptor beta chain derives from a study of T-cell memory formation after mild COVID-19. The CDR3 totals 16 residues. This clonotype was counted between two and nine times. Each CDR3 protein is one row after TCRdb ran MiXCR on the 5' RACE reads. The profile covers tens of thousands of distinct CDR3 sequences, with about 12% appearing a single time and around 27% taken by the ten largest. The rearrangement joins TRBV21-1 to TRBJ1-1; the table's D gene call, TRBD1, was not cross checked with the DNA. TRBV21-1 constitutes a pseudogene. The sample was PBMCs or a T cell subset sorted from them (not recorded which). The clonotype was recovered from an adult woman who had mild COVID-19 (a few samples of this study predate the infection). Cell type and time point are not known. The CDR3 DNA sequence: TGTGCCAGCAGCGCAAGCGGTCCGGACAGAGGCACTGAAGCTTTCTTT. Its protein is CASSASGPDRGTEAFF.